This T cell receptor beta chain was recorded in a study of T cells in Graves' hyperthyroidism and ophthalmopathy. As for the study in general: Peripheral blood was drawn at first diagnosis, prior to all treatment.

Remarks on this clonotype: As yet, its antigen is unknown.

Study results and limitations: Onset of ophthalmopathy came a median roughly 6.9 months after the model predicted it. Within blood appeared most thyroid clonotypes that had expanded above 0.001. A model of 13 V-J pairs discriminated ophthalmopathy from stable hyperthyroidism.

Authors of the study amplified TCR beta CDR3 regions from RNA transcripts. The HTBI set primed first-round TCR CDR3 RT-PCR. MiXCR was run by TCRdb on the multiplex PCR reads, yielding one entry per CDR3 protein. The sample records 250,000 to 400,000 distinct CDR3 sequences, roughly 13% being singletons. V gave up 1 base and J gave up 6 bases; unmatched junction bases: 8. The CDR3 is made up of 16 amino acids. Germline-derived CDR1 and CDR2 are KGHSH and LQKENI. The sequenced material came from blood. The clonotype was recovered from a woman between 40 and 55 years old with Graves' ophthalmopathy. This sequence joins TRBV18 and TRBJ1-5; 8 bases match TRBD1. The CDR3 DNA reads as TGTGCCAGCTCACCACAAGGACAGGGTCCGAGTCAGCCCCAGCATTTT. It yields the protein CASSPQGQGPSQPQHF.